This T cell receptor beta chain was recorded in a study of post-analysis software for immune sequencing data. Study results and limitations: Patients had higher frequencies than controls of roughly five TRBV segments, including TRBV5-6, TRBV5-1 and TRBV20-1.

J lost 0 bases, V lost 3 bases, and 11 bases had no gene match. The CDR3 loop spans 18 amino acids. Germline CDR1 MGHDK, CDR2 SYGVNS. Note on this clonotype: The antigen remains undetermined.

TCR beta cDNA libraries had unique molecular identifiers. One entry per CDR3 protein results from TCRdb running MiXCR on the PCR reads. This repertoire shows about 210,000 distinct CDR3 sequences, over 25% found once; its top ten account for approximately 3.6%. V usage is TRBV25-1 and J usage is TRBJ2-3, with 8 bases matching TRBD2. The sequence derives from a girl younger than 18 with multiple sclerosis. Sequenced input: blood. CDR3 in amino acids: CASSDTSGSRPSTDTQYF. The CDR3 DNA reads as TGTGCCAGCAGTGACACTAGCGGATCCAGACCCAGCACAGATACGCAGTATTTT.